This T cell receptor beta chain was identified in a study of T-cell memory formation after mild COVID-19 (dated by TCRdb to about 2021). Background for the entire study: TCR sequence clusters from the two donors were largely donor specific. Longitudinal TCRalpha and TCRbeta repertoire sequencing tracked T-cell clones expanding and contracting after mild COVID-19 in two donors. Two young, previously healthy adult volunteers made up the cohort, one male and one female. Findings and caveats that apply to the study as a whole: Some responding clones were detected in pre-infection memory, which suggested that pre-existing cross-reactive memory T cells had joined the SARS-CoV-2 response. Only a couple of mild cases were covered in the study, and larger cohorts including severe cases with pre-infection samples were considered necessary. SARS-CoV-2 specificity of the second-wave clones peaking on day 37 was not confirmed. Clones that contracted from day 15 to 85 showed balanced CD4/CD8 phenotypes, whereas a second wave of clones that expanded from day 15 to 37 leaned towards CD4+. Contracting CD4+ clones were located mainly in the CM and EM memory subsets, whereas CD8+ clones were found to be enriched in EMRA.

These reads were obtained on an Illumina NovaSeq 6000. TCRalpha and TCRbeta cDNA libraries were constructed by 5'RACE with constant-segment primers, with sample barcodes and unique molecular identifiers being introduced. RNA was extracted from every sample with Trizol reagent. Libraries were amplified in two PCR steps, with a second sample barcode and Illumina TruSeq adapters added in the second step. Sequencing of the libraries was done on an Illumina NovaSeq, producing 2 x 150 bp paired-end reads. The study's own analysis went as follows. The reads were demultiplexed and collapsed into UMI-guided consensus sequences using migec v1.2.7. With mixcr v2.1.11, UMI consensuses were aligned to TRA and TRB V and J templates and assembled into clonotypes. Expanded or contracted clonotypes were those called significant by both edgeR and NoisET, with noise models trained on biological replicates. For edgeR calls, the cutoffs were a false discovery rate-adjusted p below 0.01 and a log2 fold-change threshold of 1. As an exploratory analysis of dynamics, PCA with hierarchical clustering was applied to max-normalized trajectories of the 1000 most abundant clonotypes. Each responding clone was given a CD4 or CD8 phenotype based on the CD4+ and CD8+ repertoires, which had been sequenced separately. TCRdb reprocessing: public reads trimmed at Q25 with fastp, clones called with MiXCR, in-frame beta chains kept. When rows share a CDR3 protein, they turn into one entry using the most common DNA and genes. These V and J calls derive from TCRdb rather than the authors' analysis. This sample has approximately 500,000 distinct CDR3 sequences in its table, and approximately 25% of those were observed once. The ten largest clones capture 9.5% to 15% of the sample.

Regarding this clonotype: There is no known antigen for this receptor. The sample holds no much larger clone one base away, and base qualities are not on file.

PBMCs were isolated by Ficoll-Paque density gradient centrifugation. Between the V and J ends, shortened by 5 bases and 5 bases respectively, the junction contains 9 bases. The germline V gene specifies KGHSH as CDR1 and LQKENI as CDR2. From the cysteine up to the phenylalanine, the CDR3 has a length of 12 residues. Here the CDR3 DNA is all that survives: 36 bases in frame from base 1. The TCR was taken from an adult woman who had mild COVID-19 (a few samples of this study predate the infection). The sample titles of this study are shuffled in the database, so cell type and time point are left out; the donor was told from shared clones. Sequencing was done on a sample of PBMCs or a T cell subset sorted from them (not recorded which). Recombination linked TRBV18 to TRBJ1-1; a confident D gene designation cannot be given. The DNA reads TGTGCCAGCTCAGGTCCGGGAACTGAAGCTTTCTTT. Translated, it gives CASSGPGTEAFF. Reference TRBV18 and TRBJ1-1 genes cover what lies past the CDR3, so the full variable domain is NAGVMQNPRHLVRRRGQEARLRCSPMKGHSHVYWYRQLPEEGLKFMVYLQKENIIDESGMPKERFSAEFPKEGPSILRIQQVVRGDSAAYFCASSGPGTEAFFGQGTRLTVV.